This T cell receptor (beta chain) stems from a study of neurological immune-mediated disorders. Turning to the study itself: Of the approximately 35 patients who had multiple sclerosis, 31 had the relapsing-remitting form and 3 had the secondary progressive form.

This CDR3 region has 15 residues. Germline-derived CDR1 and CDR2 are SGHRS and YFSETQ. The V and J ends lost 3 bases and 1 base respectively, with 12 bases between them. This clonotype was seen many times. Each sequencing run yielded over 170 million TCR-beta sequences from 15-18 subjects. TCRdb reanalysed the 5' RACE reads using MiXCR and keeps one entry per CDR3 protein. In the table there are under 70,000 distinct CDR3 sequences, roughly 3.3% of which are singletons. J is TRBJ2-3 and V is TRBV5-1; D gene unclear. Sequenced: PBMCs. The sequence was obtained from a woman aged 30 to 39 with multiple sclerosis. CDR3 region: CASSSLAHGTDTQYF. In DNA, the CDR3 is TGCGCCAGCAGCTCCCTCGCACACGGCACAGATACGCAGTATTTT.